These 10 T cell receptor beta chains were all obtained from the same sample, sequenced in a study of regulatory T cells. The primer mix had 52 TRBV and 13 TRBJ primers. Clones were read by immunoSEQ multiplex PCR, and TCRdb kept only the in-frame ones, dropping some. The top ten clones hold approximately 31% of a sample with around 6,300 clones, approximately 80% of them seen once. The specimen was CD8+ T cells sorted from blood. The receptors originated from a child between 10 and 17 years old with CD3G deficiency.

V and J are TRBV7-9 and TRBJ1-2; the D gene is possibly TRBD1 (6 bases). The germline CDR1 and CDR2 sequences are SEHNR and FQNEAQ (reference sequence). V lost 6 bases and J lost 4, with 12 bases in between. The CDR3 runs to 13 residues. The CDR3 DNA reads TGTGCCAGCAGTATGACAGGCGGCTATGGCTACACCTTC. Its translation is CASSMTGGYGYTF.

Only a few counts were recorded for this clone. The CDR3 sequence: CASGVGDTQYF. In nucleotides, the CDR3 is TGCGCCAGCGGGGTCGGAGATACGCAGTATTTT. The chain joins TRBV10-2 to TRBJ2-3; D unresolved. This CDR3 contains 11 residues. Trimming cost V 8 bases and J 5 bases, with 8 bases left between them. In germline, CDR1 is WSHSY, CDR2 SAAADI.

The gene calls are TRBV6-1 and TRBJ2-7, with D possibly matching TRBD2 (6 bases). With 5 bases removed from V and 6 bases from J, the gap between germline ends came to 11 bases. The CDR3 consists of 12 residues. CDR1 MNHNS and CDR2 SASEGT come from the germline V gene. The CDR3 here is CASSWRDSEQYF. The CDR3 nucleotides are TGTGCCAGCAGTTGGCGGGATAGCGAGCAGTACTTC.

The count of this clone is one. The chain employs TRBV7-9 and TRBJ1-1, with 8 positions matching TRBD1. The CDR3 has 14 amino acids. The V gene end was trimmed by 3 bases and the J gene end by 1 base; junction bases not matched to a gene: 1. Germline lookup yields CDR1 SEHNR and CDR2 FQNEAQ (reference sequence). The CDR3 sequence is CASSLGQENTEAFF. The DNA of the CDR3 is TGTGCCAGCAGCTTGGGACAGGAGAACACTGAAGCTTTCTTT. The complete variable domain, with remaining parts taken from reference TRBV7-9 and TRBJ1-1, reads DTGVSQNPRHKITKRGQNVTFRCDPISEHNRLYWYRQTLGQGPEFLTYFQNEAQLEKSRLLSDRFSAERPKGSFSTLEIQRTEQGDSAMYLCASSLGQENTEAFFGQGTRLTVV.

This chain connects TRBV27 to TRBJ2-2, with no clear D. This CDR3 region has 13 residues. V was trimmed by 5 bases and J by 8 bases, leaving 12 bases between them. Germline V gene data show CDR1 as MNHEY and CDR2 as SMNVEV (reference sequence). The CDR3 bases are TGTGCCAGCAGTCCGCAGACCGGAGGGGAGCTGTTTTTT. Protein sequence: CASSPQTGGELFF.

This clone was observed once. The CDR3 here is CASSPRDSYEQYF. CDR3 bases: TGCGCCAGCAGCCCTAGGGACAGCTACGAGCAGTACTTC. The chain recombines TRBV23-1 with TRBJ2-7; 7 bases align to TRBD1. TRBV23-1 is identified as an open reading frame with a role that is uncertain. CDR3 length equals 13 residues. V was clipped by 6 bases and J by 3 bases; unmatched bases: 5.

The CDR3 spells CASSLGAGEIDEQYF. CDR3 bases: TGTGCCAGCAGCTTAGGGGCGGGAGAGATCGACGAGCAGTACTTC. The chain couples TRBV7-9 to TRBJ2-7; 7 positions agree with TRBD2. Germline CDR1 reads SEHNR; CDR2 reads FQNEAQ (reference sequence). After removal of 1 base from V and 5 bases from J, the junction contained 8 bases not matched to a gene. The CDR3 runs 15 residues.

The chain links TRBV6-1 to TRBJ2-7, with D perhaps given as TRBD1 or TRBD2 (5 bases each). CDR3 length: 14 residues. Per germline, CDR1 MNHNS and CDR2 SASEGT. Trimming shortened V by 2 bases and J by 2 bases, and 10 bases separated the two germline ends. CDR3 DNA: TGTGCCAGCAGTGAACGGGGCCTCCCCTACGAGCAGTACTTC. Its translation: CASSERGLPYEQYF.

The J gene is TRBJ2-7, the V gene TRBV6-1; TRBD2 might be the D (5 bases). The CDR3 covers 15 residues. V dropped 7 bases and J dropped 0 bases, with 16 bases sitting between them. Per the germline V gene, CDR1 is MNHNS and CDR2 is SASEGT. Here the CDR3 DNA reads TGTGCCAGCACGGGGTGGAGGAGGTCCTCCTACGAGCAGTACTTC. Translation: CASTGWRRSSYEQYF.

This chain joins TRBV9 and TRBJ1-2, with unresolved D. The germline V gene has CDR1 SGDLS and CDR2 YYNGEE. CDR3 length: 16 amino acids. The V end lost 4 bases, the J end lost 2 bases, and 18 bases lay between the germline ends. Here the CDR3 DNA reads TGTGCCAGCAGCCCTCATGCGGGAGTGGGGAACTATGGCTACACCTTC. It specifies CASSPHAGVGNYGYTF.